The 21 T cell receptor beta chains presented below share a single source sample, sequenced in a study of blood T cells in healthy people across ages. Alongside a J-beta primer mix, a sample-barcoded 5' primer served in a second PCR lasting about 6 to 12 cycles. TCRdb re-called the 5' RACE reads through MiXCR, storing one row per CDR3 protein. Found here are roughly 680,000 distinct CDR3 sequences, over 40% of them singletons; the top ten hold roughly 13%. The specimen sequenced was blood. The origin of the receptors is a woman older than 75 in good health.

With regard to this clonotype: This sequence may be a read error, since a much larger clone differs from it by one base. A read error is likely, as this CDR3 ends without the conserved phenylalanine or tryptophan. The CDR3 region has the DNA TGTGCCAGCAGTTCCCCGACACCTGGGGCCAACGTCCTGACTGTC. It specifies CASSSPTPGANVLTV. The chain couples TRBV28 to TRBJ2-6; D is unresolved. Germline loops: CDR1 MDHEN, CDR2 SYDVKM. This CDR3 comprises 15 residues. V lost 4 bases, J lost 2 bases, and 9 bases lay in between.

This clonotype was observed a handful of times. V usage is TRBV11-2 and J usage is TRBJ2-7; 9 bases match TRBD1. V shed 4 bases, J shed 0 bases, and the junction held 4 bases outside the gene matches. The CDR3 is made up of 15 amino acids. Germline lookup yields CDR1 SGHAT and CDR2 FQNNGV. For the CDR3, the DNA is TGTGCCAGCAGCTACGGGACAGGGTTCTCCTACGAGCAGTACTTC. Residues: CASSYGTGFSYEQYF.

As to this clonotype: Germline and junction disagree at one end, which may indicate a read error. The chain employs TRBV6-2 or TRBV6-3 and TRBJ2-3, with TRBD1 matching 8 bases. Germline CDR1 is MNHEY and CDR2 is SVGEGT. This CDR3 is 16 amino acids long. CDR3 sequence (DNA): TGTGCCAGCGGCAAACAGGGGGGATATAGGACAGGTACGCAGTATTTT. It codes for CASGKQGGYRTGTQYF.

This rearrangement joins TRBV30 to TRBJ1-5; D is perhaps TRBD1 (5 bases). The CDR3 extends over 13 amino acids. Trimming left V 4 bases short and J 5 bases short, with 12 bases between. The V gene's germline CDR1 is GTSNPN and CDR2 SVGIG (reference sequence). The CDR3 protein is CAWNPGPYQPQHF. CDR3 nucleotides: TGTGCCTGGAATCCGGGACCTTATCAGCCCCAGCATTTT.

Comment on this clonotype: A read error is possible here, since a much larger clone lies one base away. The V gene is TRBV5-1, the J gene TRBJ2-5, with D hard to call. Germline V gene sequence: CDR1 SGHRS, CDR2 YFSETQ. The CDR3 runs to 15 residues. The V end was cut by 1 base, the J end by 11 bases, with 21 bases between. CDR3 in DNA: TGCGCCAGCAGCTTGACCCTCGGGCCCTACAATGAGCAGTACTTC. Translated: CASSLTLGPYNEQYF.

In the case of this clonotype: A much larger clone differs from this one at a single base, so this may be a read error. This sequence joins TRBV2 and TRBJ2-5, with a tentative D call TRBD2 (5 bases). With 7 bases removed from V and 11 bases from J, the gap between germline ends came to 17 bases. CDR1 and CDR2 from the germline V gene are SNHLY and FYNNEI. This CDR3 comprises 12 residues. In DNA, the CDR3 is TGTGCCAGCACAGGACTCTTCGATGAGCAGTACTTC. It encodes CASTGLFDEQYF.

At least ten counts were recorded for this clonotype. The rearrangement joins TRBV20-1 to TRBJ2-1; TRBD2 aligns across 10 bases. Germline CDR1 is DFQATT and CDR2 is SNEGSKA (reference sequence). The J segment lost 5 bases and the V segment lost 5 bases, leaving 6 bases of the junction unmatched. The CDR3 has 14 residues. CDR3 sequence reads: CSAVAGGNNNEQFF. The CDR3, as DNA: TGCAGTGCTGTAGCGGGAGGAAATAACAATGAGCAGTTCTTC.

This clonotype appeared many times. This chain connects TRBV20-1 to TRBJ2-1; 8 nucleotides agree with TRBD2. The CDR3 totals 16 residues. Germline CDR1 DFQATT, CDR2 SNEGSKA (reference sequence). Trimming removed 6 bases from V and 2 bases from J; junction bases left unmatched: 12. The CDR3 DNA is TGCAGTGCCCCCGTAATCCAGCGGGGGACCTACAATGAGCAGTTCTTC. It encodes CSAPVIQRGTYNEQFF.

The chain recombines TRBV9 with TRBJ1-2, with TRBD1 identical over 9 bases. Germline CDR1 and CDR2: SGDLS and YYNGEE. The CDR3 spans 13 residues. Trimming cost V 4 bases and J 8 bases; bases outside gene matches: 6. The CDR3 here is CASSFATGGGYTF. Here the CDR3 DNA reads TGTGCCAGCAGCTTCGCCACAGGGGGCGGCTACACCTTC. Complete variable domain (other parts from reference TRBV9 and TRBJ1-2): DSGVTQTPKHLITATGQRVTLRCSPRSGDLSVYWYQQSLDQGLQFLIQYYNGEERAKGNILERFSAQQFPDLHSELNLSSLELGDSALYFCASSFATGGGYTFGSGTRLTVV.

Concerning this clonotype itself: This may be a read error: a much more frequent sequence differs by one nucleotide. This chain joins TRBV25-1 and TRBJ2-1; 7 bases line up with TRBD2. This CDR3 comprises 14 residues. Germline CDR1 MGHDK, CDR2 SYGVNS. CDR3 protein: CAGSEPGGPNEQFF. CDR3 in DNA: TGTGCCGGCAGTGAACCGGGGGGACCGAATGAGCAGTTCTTC.

J is TRBJ2-1 and V is TRBV10-3; D might be TRBD2 (5 bases). V lost 0 bases, J lost 1 base, and 7 bases lay in between. The germline V gene has CDR1 ENHRY and CDR2 SYGVKD. This CDR3 has 15 amino acids. CDR3 residues: CAISESAASYNEQFF. As DNA, the CDR3 is TGTGCCATCAGTGAGTCAGCGGCGTCCTACAATGAGCAGTTCTTC.

This chain joins TRBV20-1 and TRBJ1-6; D uncertain. This CDR3 has 14 residues. The germline V gene encodes CDR1 DFQATT and CDR2 SNEGSKA (reference sequence). The V and J ends lost 3 bases and 8 bases respectively, with 14 bases between them. CDR3 in amino acids: CSARIGRGDSPLHF. The DNA of the CDR3 is TGCAGTGCTAGGATAGGGCGGGGAGATTCACCCCTCCACTTT.

J is TRBJ2-7 and V is TRBV27; D might be TRBD2 (5 bases). This CDR3 spans 13 amino acids. Trimming removed 6 bases from V and 9 bases from J, with 18 bases in between. Germline CDR1 reads MNHEY; CDR2 reads SMNVEV (reference sequence). CDR3 DNA: TGTGCCAGCAGCTCCGGACTTTTACAAGGGCAGTACTTC. Translating it yields CASSSGLLQGQYF.

The chain recombines TRBV6-5 with TRBJ2-2; possibly TRBD2 for D (6 bases). Germline loops: CDR1 MNHEY, CDR2 SVGAGI. This CDR3 spans 16 amino acids. V was clipped by 6 bases and J by 0 bases, with 14 bases between them. The CDR3 DNA is TGTGCCAGCAGCCCCGGAGGGGCCGCGAACACCGGGGAGCTGTTTTTT. The encoded protein is CASSPGGAANTGELFF.

Regarding this clonotype: A much larger clone is a single base away; this may be a read error. The chain couples TRBV27 to TRBJ2-5; D is possibly TRBD1 or TRBD2 (5 bases each). The V gene lost 7 bases and the J gene lost 11 bases, with 26 bases spanning the gap. Germline assignment: CDR1 MNHEY and CDR2 SMNVEV (reference sequence). CDR3 length equals 15 residues. CDR3 loop: CASIAREGRINEQYF. CDR3 bases: TGTGCCAGCATTGCCAGAGAGGGACGGATTAATGAGCAGTACTTC.

This clonotype was seen many times. A much larger clone sits a single nucleotide away, making a read error possible. This chain joins TRBV9 and TRBJ2-5; 10 nucleotides line up with TRBD2. Germline V lookup: CDR1 SGDLS, CDR2 YYNGEE. V was clipped by 0 bases and J by 11 bases; unmatched bases: 10. CDR3 length: 15 amino acids. As DNA, the CDR3 is TGTGCCAGCAGCGTAGCTAGCGGGAGTGGCAATGAGCAGTACTTC. Translated: CASSVASGSGNEQYF.

The rearrangement joins TRBV29-1 to TRBJ2-7; TRBD2 matches 8 bases. In germline, CDR1 is SQVTM, CDR2 ANQGSEA. This CDR3 has 14 amino acids. Trimming at V came to 0 bases and at J to 6 bases, leaving 7 bases not matched to a gene. The CDR3 spells CSVEEAAGVGEQYF. The DNA for the CDR3 is TGCAGCGTTGAAGAAGCAGCGGGAGTTGGCGAGCAGTACTTC.

The chain joins TRBV12-3 or TRBV12-4 to TRBJ2-1; D is perhaps TRBD1 (6 bases). The length of the CDR3 is 13 residues. V was trimmed by 3 bases and J by 12 bases, leaving 15 bases between them. The CDR3 DNA is TGTGCCAGCAGTTTGCCAGGGGCGTATGGGCAGTTCTTC. Translation: CASSLPGAYGQFF.

A remark on this clonotype: Relative to the germline gene, one junction end is altered; a read error may explain this. The rearrangement links TRBV4-1 to TRBJ2-1, with 7 bases lining up with TRBD1. The CDR3 is made up of 16 amino acids. Germline-derived CDR1 and CDR2 are MGHRA and YSYEKL. Here the CDR3 DNA reads TGCGCCAGCAACCAAGAAGTAAACAGGGGCTACAATGAGCAGTTCTTC. Its protein is CASNQEVNRGYNEQFF.

J is TRBJ2-4 and V is TRBV13, with a tentative D call TRBD1 (5 bases). The CDR3 covers 15 residues. The ends were cut back, 1 base at V and 4 bases at J, with 11 bases in the middle. Germline loops: CDR1 PRHDT, CDR2 FYEKMQ (reference sequence). DNA of the CDR3: TGTGCCAGCAGCTTAGATGGGCCAGGGAAAAACATTCAGTACTTC. The encoded protein is CASSLDGPGKNIQYF.

J is TRBJ1-2 and V is TRBV20-1; D is ambiguous. This CDR3 contains 13 residues. V lost 6 bases and J lost 4, with 15 bases in between. The germline V gene has CDR1 DFQATT and CDR2 SNEGSKA (reference sequence). The CDR3 DNA sequence: TGCAGTGCCCCCGCTGGACCACGCTATGGCTACACCTTC. Amino acids: CSAPAGPRYGYTF.